Shown below are 26 T cell receptor beta chains from a single sample sequenced in a study of T cells in lung cancer brain metastases. The protocol was immunoSEQ multiplex PCR, while the TCRdb copy is restricted to in-frame clones and leaves out a portion. Of fewer than 3,500 clones in the sample, roughly nine tenths were seen once. Sequencing was carried out using tumor tissue from the primary lung tumor. These TCRs come from a man aged 70-80 years with non-small cell lung cancer.

This clone was seen just once. This chain uses TRBV28 with TRBJ2-7; D might be TRBD2 (7 bases). Germline V CDR1 and CDR2: MDHEN, SYDVKM. The V end lost 11 bases, the J end lost 2 bases, and 19 bases lay between the germline ends. The CDR3 is 14 residues long. Here the CDR3 DNA reads TGTGCCTCCGGAGGGGTGGGGGGGCCCTACGAGCAGTACTTC. As protein: CASGGVGGPYEQYF.

This chain joins TRBV6-5 and TRBJ2-5; D unclear. Per germline, CDR1 MNHEY and CDR2 SVGAGI. Between the trimmed V and J ends, which lost 6 bases and 2 bases, there was a span of 10 bases. CDR3 size: 13 residues. CDR3 DNA sequence: TGTGCCAGCAGGTCACAAGTACAAGAGACCCAGTACTTC. Translation: CASRSQVQETQYF.

V usage is TRBV9 and J usage is TRBJ2-1; 9 nucleotides match TRBD2. The trim removed 4 bases at V and 4 bases at J, leaving 9 bases unmatched. This CDR3 contains 16 residues. Germline CDR1 is SGDLS and CDR2 is YYNGEE. In DNA form, the CDR3 reads TGTGCCAGCAGCCCTCCTCGACTAGCGGCATACAATGAGCAGTTCTTC. It yields the protein CASSPPRLAAYNEQFF.

The chain joins TRBV18 to TRBJ2-5; D is unresolved. The CDR3 totals 16 residues. Germline V gene sequence: CDR1 KGHSH, CDR2 LQKENI. With 6 bases removed from V and 2 bases from J, the gap between germline ends came to 19 bases. In DNA form, the CDR3 reads TGTGCCAGCTCTCACTTCGGCGGCGGAATACAAGAGACCCAGTACTTC. Amino acids: CASSHFGGGIQETQYF.

This clone has just one count. V is TRBV6-1 and J is TRBJ2-5; no definite D call. Germline-derived CDR1 and CDR2 are MNHNS and SASEGT. Trimming took 7 bases from V and 2 from J, leaving 11 bases between them. The CDR3 has 13 residues. DNA of the CDR3: TGTGCCAGCACCCCCGCAAGGCAAGAGACCCAGTACTTC. As protein: CASTPARQETQYF.

V and J are TRBV2 and TRBJ2-1, with TRBD2 matching 7 bases. CDR1 is SNHLY, CDR2 FYNNEI, per germline. The CDR3 totals 14 residues. Trimming at V came to 5 bases and at J to 9 bases, leaving 10 bases not matched to a gene. The CDR3 DNA reads as TGTGCCAGCAGTCTGGGGAGGGCCGGAACTGAGCAGTTCTTC. Residues: CASSLGRAGTEQFF.

This chain links TRBV6-5 with TRBJ2-1; the match to TRBD2 covers 12 bases. J was trimmed by 8 bases and V by 5 bases; bases with no gene match: 7. CDR3 length: 15 amino acids. The germline V gene has CDR1 MNHEY and CDR2 SVGAGI. In DNA form, the CDR3 reads TGTGCCAGCAGTAAGACTAGCGGGAGTGGCTATGAGCAGTTCTTC. Translated: CASSKTSGSGYEQFF.

The chain carries TRBV18 and TRBJ2-7; TRBD1 is a possible D gene (5 bases). In germline, CDR1 is KGHSH, CDR2 LQKENI. V was pared by 3 bases and J by 6 bases, with 12 bases between. The CDR3 is 13 amino acids. CDR3 loop: CASSPAQVGEQYF. Written as DNA, the CDR3 is TGTGCCAGCTCACCCGCACAGGTAGGCGAGCAGTACTTC.

The gene calls are TRBV28 and TRBJ2-4, with D perhaps given as TRBD1 or TRBD2 (6 bases each). The CDR3 sequence is 13 residues long. Germline CDR1 MDHEN, CDR2 SYDVKM. The germline V and J ends were trimmed by 7 bases and 3 bases, with 10 bases remaining between them. DNA for the CDR3: TGTGCCAGCAAGGAGGGGGACAAAAACATTCAGTACTTC. This gives the protein CASKEGDKNIQYF. Using reference TRBV28 and TRBJ2-4 for the parts outside the CDR3, the full variable domain is DVKVTQSSRYLVKRTGEKVFLECVQDMDHENMFWYRQDPGLGLRLIYFSYDVKMKEKGDIPEGYSVSREKKERFSLILESASTNQTSMYLCASKEGDKNIQYFGAGTRLSVL.

This rearrangement joins TRBV19 to TRBJ2-6; possibly TRBD2 for D (6 bases). This CDR3 is 17 amino acids long. Germline V CDR1 and CDR2: LNHDA, SQIVND (reference sequence). Trimming pared 2 bases from V and 2 bases from J, leaving 13 bases between. The CDR3 region has the DNA TGTGCCAGTAGTATATTGGCGGGGTTTGCTGGGGCCAACGTCCTGACTTTC. This codes for CASSILAGFAGANVLTF.

This sequence joins TRBV5-5 and TRBJ2-3; D is undetermined. The germline CDR1 and CDR2 sequences are SGHKS and YYEKEE (reference sequence). This CDR3 has 15 residues. V was pared by 1 base and J by 0 bases, with 9 bases between. CDR3 region: CASSLTIASTDTQYF. In nucleotides, the CDR3 is TGTGCCAGCAGCTTGACTATAGCTAGCACAGATACGCAGTATTTT.

This rearrangement joins TRBV6-1 to TRBJ1-5, with TRBD1 as a possible D gene (5 bases). The V gene lost 7 bases and the J gene lost 7 bases, with 8 bases spanning the gap. Germline lookup yields CDR1 MNHNS and CDR2 SASEGT. The CDR3 length is 11 residues. CDR3 sequence (DNA): TGTGCCAGCAAGGGGATGCAGCCCCAGCATTTT. Translating gives CASKGMQPQHF.

The chain employs TRBV27 and TRBJ1-5; D is unclear. The CDR3 runs 14 residues. CDR1 MNHEY and CDR2 SMNVEV come from the germline V gene (reference sequence). V was cut by 8 bases and J by 3 bases, with 14 bases left in between. CDR3 region: CASGNLPLNQPQHF. CDR3 nucleotide sequence: TGTGCCAGCGGAAATCTACCCCTCAATCAGCCCCAGCATTTT.

The CDR3 reads CASSDGTGATQYF. CDR3 DNA: TGCGCCAGCAGCGATGGTACCGGCGCGACCCAGTACTTC. The chain links TRBV5-1 to TRBJ2-5, with D uncertain. The CDR3 contains 13 residues. Trimming took off 4 bases at V and 7 bases at J, with 14 bases between the two ends. Germline V gene sequence: CDR1 SGHRS, CDR2 YFSETQ.

The chain couples TRBV5-6 to TRBJ1-1, with TRBD1 matching over 10 bases. The CDR3 contains 16 residues. Germline V gene data show CDR1 as SGHDT and CDR2 as YYEEEE. V lost 4 bases, J lost 2 bases, and 8 bases stayed unmatched. The CDR3 here is CASSPDRGRINTEAFF. DNA of the CDR3: TGTGCCAGCAGCCCAGACAGGGGGCGGATCAACACTGAAGCTTTCTTT.

This clone was detected only a few times. This chain connects TRBV21-1 to TRBJ2-7; no DNA check was done on the table's D call, TRBD1. TRBV21-1 is labeled a pseudogene. This CDR3 has 17 amino acids. The CDR3 is CASSKKEGHWGFYEQYF. The CDR3 DNA reads as TGTGCCAGCAGCAAAAAAGAGGGACACTGGGGATTCTACGAGCAGTACTTC.

J is TRBJ2-1 and V is TRBV6-1; TRBD1 is a possible D gene (5 bases). CDR3 size: 15 residues. Germline loops: CDR1 MNHNS, CDR2 SASEGT. The ends were cut back, 4 bases at V and 0 bases at J, with 10 bases in the middle. CDR3 nucleotide sequence: TGTGCCAGCAGTGTGTACAGGAGCTCCTACAATGAGCAGTTCTTC. This encodes CASSVYRSSYNEQFF.

With regard to this clone: Other DNA sequences within the sample encode an identical CDR3. The chain recombines TRBV18 with TRBJ2-1; possibly TRBD2 for D (5 bases). With 0 bases removed from V and 0 bases from J, the gap between germline ends came to 9 bases. CDR3 size: 16 residues. Germline values: CDR1 KGHSH, CDR2 LQKENI. The DNA for the CDR3 is TGTGCCAGCTCACCACCTTCTAGCAGCTCCTACAATGAGCAGTTCTTC. Its translation is CASSPPSSSSYNEQFF.

The chain has TRBV30 and TRBJ2-5; 8 bases fit TRBD1. The CDR3 covers 13 residues. Trimming at V came to 2 bases and at J to 4 bases, leaving 3 bases not matched to a gene. The V gene's germline CDR1 is GTSNPN and CDR2 SVGIG (reference sequence). CDR3 region: CAWSPGGGETQYF. The CDR3 coding sequence is TGTGCCTGGAGTCCAGGGGGCGGAGAGACCCAGTACTTC.

This clone appeared once. The sample holds other DNA sequences that translate to the same CDR3. The chain has TRBV5-1 and TRBJ1-1; D ambiguous. Trimming pared 0 bases from V and 1 base from J, leaving 10 bases between. Germline V gene lookup returns CDR1 SGHRS and CDR2 YFSETQ. The CDR3 loop spans 15 amino acids. CDR3 loop: CASSLDGRPNTEAFF. The CDR3 DNA sequence: TGCGCCAGCAGCTTGGACGGGAGACCGAACACTGAAGCTTTCTTT.

The chain couples TRBV28 to TRBJ1-1; D gene ambiguous. V lost 8 bases and J lost 6, with 16 bases in between. CDR1 MDHEN and CDR2 SYDVKM come from the germline V gene. This CDR3 is 13 amino acids long. For the CDR3, the DNA is TGTGCCAGCGGCGGCCCCGCCAGACCTGAAGCTTTCTTT. Protein: CASGGPARPEAFF.

This chain links TRBV29-1 with TRBJ2-3; 7 bases line up with TRBD1. V was pared by 6 bases and J by 4 bases, with 4 bases of the junction left unmatched. The CDR3 covers 12 residues. Germline V gene lookup returns CDR1 SQVTM and CDR2 ANQGSEA. CDR3 sequence: CSVNRGSDTQYF. The CDR3 coding sequence is TGCAGCGTAAACAGGGGATCAGATACGCAGTATTTT.

This chain links TRBV5-1 with TRBJ2-5; 9 nucleotides line up with TRBD2. The CDR3 consists of 15 residues. The V segment lost 0 bases and the J segment 2 bases; nucleotides outside the gene matches: 2. Per the germline V gene, CDR1 is SGHRS and CDR2 is YFSETQ. CDR3: CASSLAAGGQETQYF. The CDR3 region has the DNA TGCGCCAGCAGCTTGGCGGCGGGGGGGCAAGAGACCCAGTACTTC.

This clone was seen once. The rearrangement uses TRBV9 and TRBJ1-2, with a tentative D call TRBD1 (5 bases). This CDR3 has 15 amino acids. Germline CDR1 SGDLS, CDR2 YYNGEE. The V and J ends lost 4 bases and 3 bases respectively, with 16 bases between them. The CDR3 sequence: CASSPLGTEYYGYTF. The CDR3, as DNA: TGTGCCAGCAGCCCCCTCGGGACGGAATACTATGGCTACACCTTC.

The genes are TRBV5-6 and TRBJ1-5; D call uncertain. In germline, CDR1 is SGHDT, CDR2 YYEEEE. V gave up 3 bases and J gave up 2 bases, with 12 bases separating them. This CDR3 region has 15 residues. CDR3 DNA sequence: TGTGCCAGCAGCTCCGAGGGAAGCCGCAATCAGCCCCAGCATTTT. Protein product: CASSSEGSRNQPQHF. Combining the CDR3 with reference TRBV5-6 and TRBJ1-5 gives the whole variable domain DAGVTQSPTHLIKTRGQQVTLRCSPKSGHDTVSWYQQALGQGPQFIFQYYEEEERQRGNFPDRFSGHQFPNYSSELNVNALLLGDSALYLCASSSEGSRNQPQHFGDGTRLSIL.

This sequence joins TRBV6-5 and TRBJ1-4; D unclear. Germline values: CDR1 MNHEY, CDR2 SVGAGI. The CDR3 consists of 15 residues. Trimming took off 6 bases at V and 8 bases at J, with 19 bases between the two ends. Here the CDR3 DNA reads TGTGCCAGCAGCCCCCTGAGTACGAGCGGGGAAAAACTGTTTTTT. Its protein is CASSPLSTSGEKLFF.